The 18 T cell receptor beta chains given below trace back to one sample, sequenced in a study of CD8 T cells in Susac syndrome (dated by TCRdb to between 2017 and 2020). The library was produced with the immunoSEQ multiplex PCR assay. RNA was extracted using the RNeasy kit, and about 0.45 to 1 microgram was reverse transcribed with random hexamers. TCRdb took the public reads, trimmed them with fastp at Q25, ran MiXCR for clone calling and kept in-frame beta chains. One record per CDR3 amino acid sequence lists the most common genes and DNA. Counted in this sample were about 130,000 distinct CDR3 sequences; 90% to 95% of them appeared once. The ten biggest clones cover around 0.12% of the sample. Sequenced input: CD4+ T cells from PBMCs. The source of these receptors is a human donor in good health.

The V gene is TRBV12-3 or TRBV12-4, the J gene TRBJ2-1, with TRBD2 identical over 10 bases. The length of the CDR3 is 15 residues. V shed 3 bases and J 6 bases; nucleotides not matched to a gene: 5. The CDR3 loop is CASSFKLAGPNEQFF. CDR3 nucleotides: TGTGCCAGCAGTTTTAAACTAGCGGGACCCAATGAGCAGTTCTTC.

The chain couples TRBV28 to TRBJ2-5; 11 bases line up with TRBD2. In germline, CDR1 is MDHEN, CDR2 SYDVKM. The CDR3 consists of 15 residues. V shed 3 bases and J 8 bases; nucleotides not matched to a gene: 8. CDR3: CASSFTGTSGRTQYF. CDR3 DNA: TGTGCCAGCAGTTTTACCGGGACTAGCGGCAGAACCCAGTACTTC.

This clonotype showed up just a few times. V and J are TRBV29-1 and TRBJ1-1; tentatively, D is TRBD1 (6 bases). The V end was cut by 4 bases, the J end by 5 bases, with 14 bases between. The germline gives CDR1 SQVTM, CDR2 ANQGSEA. This CDR3 has 13 residues. Written as DNA, the CDR3 is TGCAGCGTTGGCGAAGGGGGAGGGACTGAAGCTTTCTTT. This codes for CSVGEGGGTEAFF.

The chain joins TRBV4-2 to TRBJ1-5; D ambiguous. Per germline, CDR1 LGHNA and CDR2 YNFKEQ. The CDR3 has 15 residues. V was shortened by 0 bases and J by 4 bases, with 10 bases between the two germline ends. The CDR3 DNA is TGTGCCAGCAGCCAAGACCCCGACCCGAATCAGCCCCAGCATTTT. This sequence encodes CASSQDPDPNQPQHF.

V gene TRBV28 combines with J gene TRBJ2-3; maybe TRBD2 (6 bases). Germline CDR1 reads MDHEN; CDR2 reads SYDVKM. V lost 3 bases and J 2 bases, leaving 12 bases between the germline ends. This CDR3 contains 15 residues. The CDR3 DNA is TGTGCCAGCAGTTTTTCCGGGAGTTACACAGATACGCAGTATTTT. Protein: CASSFSGSYTDTQYF.

The chain employs TRBV7-2 and TRBJ2-1; TRBD1 agrees at 9 bases. The germline CDR1 and CDR2 sequences are SGHTA and FQGNSA. The CDR3 spans 15 residues. With 5 bases clipped from V and 4 bases from J, the junction kept 6 bases outside the gene matches. CDR3 protein: CASSTRTGEYNEQFF. The CDR3 DNA reads TGTGCCAGCAGCACTCGGACAGGGGAGTACAATGAGCAGTTCTTC. The full variable domain, its missing parts supplied by reference TRBV7-2 and TRBJ2-1, is GAGVSQSPSNKVTEKGKDVELRCDPISGHTALYWYRQSLGQGLEFLIYFQGNSAPDKSGLPSDRFSAERTGGSVSTLTIQRTQQEDSAVYLCASSTRTGEYNEQFFGPGTRLTVL.

J is TRBJ2-1 and V is TRBV7-2; D is uncertain. This CDR3 is built from 15 residues. The germline V and J ends were trimmed by 1 base and 1 base, with 8 bases remaining between them. Germline V gene data show CDR1 as SGHTA and CDR2 as FQGNSA. CDR3 sequence reads: CASSLVWSSYNEQFF. The CDR3 DNA is TGTGCCAGCAGCTTAGTCTGGTCTTCCTACAATGAGCAGTTCTTC. Filled out from reference TRBV7-2 and TRBJ2-1, the complete variable domain reads GAGVSQSPSNKVTEKGKDVELRCDPISGHTALYWYRQSLGQGLEFLIYFQGNSAPDKSGLPSDRFSAERTGGSVSTLTIQRTQQEDSAVYLCASSLVWSSYNEQFFGPGTRLTVL.

This chain connects TRBV9 to TRBJ2-1; D unclear. Germline CDR1 is SGDLS and CDR2 is YYNGEE. V was cut by 4 bases and J by 5 bases, with 13 bases left in between. CDR3 length: 14 amino acids. DNA of the CDR3: TGTGCCAGCAGCTACCAGCCATTAAACAATGAGCAGTTCTTC. Amino acids: CASSYQPLNNEQFF.

J is TRBJ2-7 and V is TRBV12-3 or TRBV12-4; 10 bases align to TRBD2. The CDR3 contains 17 residues. V was pared by 5 bases and J by 10 bases, with 20 bases of the junction left unmatched. CDR3 sequence reads: CASSVGPGGLAGVKQYF. The CDR3 bases are TGTGCCAGCAGTGTAGGCCCCGGGGGGCTAGCGGGAGTGAAACAGTACTTC.

The V gene is TRBV2, the J gene TRBJ1-1, with D perhaps matching TRBD1 (6 bases). The ends were cut back, 4 bases at V and 1 base at J, with 10 bases in the middle. This CDR3 has 14 amino acids. Per germline, CDR1 SNHLY and CDR2 FYNNEI. CDR3 bases: TGTGCCAGCAGTGCCCGGACAGAGAACACTGAAGCTTTCTTT. Its translation: CASSARTENTEAFF.

This clonotype was observed a handful of times. The J gene is TRBJ1-5, the V gene TRBV2, with a weak D call TRBD1 (6 bases). V lost 4 bases to trimming and J lost 6 bases, with 16 bases between them. The CDR3 is 15 amino acids. The V gene's germline CDR1 is SNHLY and CDR2 FYNNEI. CDR3 sequence (DNA): TGTGCCAGCAGTGGAAGGGGGGTAAACAGTCAGCCCCAGCATTTT. This gives the protein CASSGRGVNSQPQHF.

V gene TRBV28 combines with J gene TRBJ2-7; D not resolved. Germline V gene sequence: CDR1 MDHEN, CDR2 SYDVKM. Trimming removed 6 bases from V and 2 bases from J, with 8 bases in between. CDR3 length: 12 amino acids. Here the CDR3 DNA reads TGTGCCAGCAGGGGCAGTACCTACGAGCAGTACTTC. Its protein product is CASRGSTYEQYF.

The V and J genes are TRBV5-1 and TRBJ2-7; D is ambiguous. V was pared by 4 bases and J by 2 bases, with 10 bases between. The CDR3 has 13 amino acids. The germline V gene has CDR1 SGHRS and CDR2 YFSETQ. DNA of the CDR3: TGCGCCAGCAGCCCGGACGGAGCCTACGAGCAGTACTTC. It encodes CASSPDGAYEQYF.

The chain employs TRBV25-1 and TRBJ2-7; 7 bases align to TRBD2. The CDR3 spans 11 residues. The germline V gene encodes CDR1 MGHDK and CDR2 SYGVNS. Trimming took 8 bases from V and 3 from J; bases not matched to a gene: 1. This CDR3 reads CASRDYYEQYF. Written as DNA, the CDR3 is TGTGCCAGCCGGGACTACTACGAGCAGTACTTC.

This chain uses TRBV2 with TRBJ2-4; D is possibly TRBD1 (5 bases). Germline loops: CDR1 SNHLY, CDR2 FYNNEI. The CDR3 spans 15 residues. Trimming removed 7 bases at V and 1 base at J, with 14 bases between. CDR3 sequence: CASKPGRAAKNIQYF. CDR3 in DNA: TGTGCCAGCAAACCAGGCAGGGCGGCCAAAAACATTCAGTACTTC.

The chain has TRBV28 and TRBJ2-7, with D possibly being TRBD2 (5 bases). Between the trimmed V and J ends, which lost 4 bases and 3 bases, there was a span of 13 bases. Germline V gives CDR1 MDHEN, CDR2 SYDVKM. The CDR3 consists of 14 residues. The CDR3 coding sequence is TGTGCCAGCAGTTCCCGAGCGGAACACTACGAGCAGTACTTC. Its translation: CASSSRAEHYEQYF.

This sequence joins TRBV7-9 and TRBJ2-7; D remains ambiguous. The CDR3 totals 15 residues. V was clipped by 1 base and J by 4 bases, with 14 bases between them. Germline V gene lookup returns CDR1 SEHNR and CDR2 FQNEAQ (reference sequence). CDR3 sequence: CASSLGQLPPYEQYF. The CDR3 nucleotides read TGTGCCAGCAGCTTAGGGCAGCTTCCCCCTTACGAGCAGTACTTC.

The chain combines TRBV5-5 with TRBJ2-1, with a possible D match to TRBD1 (6 bases). Germline CDR1 reads SGHKS; CDR2 reads YYEKEE (reference sequence). The CDR3 has 16 amino acids. The V end lost 3 bases, the J end lost 0 bases, and 13 bases lay between the germline ends. CDR3 sequence reads: CASSSTGPFSYNEQFF. The DNA of the CDR3 is TGTGCCAGCAGCTCGACAGGACCCTTCTCCTACAATGAGCAGTTCTTC.